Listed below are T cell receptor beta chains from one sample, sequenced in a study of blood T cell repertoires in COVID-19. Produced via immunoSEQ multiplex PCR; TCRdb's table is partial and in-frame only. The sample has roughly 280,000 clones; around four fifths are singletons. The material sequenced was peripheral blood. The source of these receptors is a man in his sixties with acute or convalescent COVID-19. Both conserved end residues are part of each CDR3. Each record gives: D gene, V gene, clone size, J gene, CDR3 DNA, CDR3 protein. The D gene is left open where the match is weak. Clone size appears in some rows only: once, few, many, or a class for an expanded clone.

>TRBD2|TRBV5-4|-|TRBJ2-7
TGTGCCAGCAGCTTTCCGGGACTAGCGGGAGGCTCCTACGAGCAGTACTTC
CASSFPGLAGGSYEQYF
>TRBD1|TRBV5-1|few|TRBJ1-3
TGCGCCAGCAGCGAAGGACAGGTTATCTCTGGAAACACCATATATTTT
CASSEGQVISGNTIYF
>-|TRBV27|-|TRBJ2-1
TGTGCCAGCAGTTTAGAGGGCTATTCCTACAATGAGCAGTTCTTC
CASSLEGYSYNEQFF
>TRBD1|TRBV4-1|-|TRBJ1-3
TGCGCCAGCAGCTTAGGGACAGGGAAGAACACCATATATTTT
CASSLGTGKNTIYF
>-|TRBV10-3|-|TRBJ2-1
TGTGCCATCAGTGAAAGAGACAATGAGCAGTTCTTC
CAISERDNEQFF
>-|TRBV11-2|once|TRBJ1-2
TGTGCCAGCAGCTTAGAGCCGCAGGGTTCTAGAGGCTACACCTTC
CASSLEPQGSRGYTF
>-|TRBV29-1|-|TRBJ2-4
TGCAGCGTGTCGAGCGAATCGGACATTCAGTACTTC
CSVSSESDIQYF
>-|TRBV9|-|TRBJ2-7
TGTGCCAGCAGCGTAGAAAGAGGTCCCGGCATGAACGAGCAGTACTTC
CASSVERGPGMNEQYF
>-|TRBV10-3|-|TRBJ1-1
TGTGCCATCAGTGAGCCCGGCGGTAATGAAGCTTTCTTT
CAISEPGGNEAFF
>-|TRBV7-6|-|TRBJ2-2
TGTGCCAGCAGCTTACAATACACCGGGGAGCTGTTTTTT
CASSLQYTGELFF
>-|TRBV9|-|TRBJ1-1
TGTGCCAGCAGCGTAGTTCCAGAGAACACTGAAGCTTTCTTT
CASSVVPENTEAFF
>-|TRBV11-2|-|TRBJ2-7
TGTGCCAGCAGCTTAGTCACCCCCCGGGACGAGCAGTACTTC
CASSLVTPRDEQYF
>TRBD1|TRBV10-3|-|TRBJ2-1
TGTGCCATCGATCCCAGTGGGGACAGTAAGCAGTTCTTC
CAIDPSGDSKQFF
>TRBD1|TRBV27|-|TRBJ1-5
TGTGCCAGCAGCCAGGGGACAGGTAGCAATCAGCCCCAGCATTTT
CASSQGTGSNQPQHF
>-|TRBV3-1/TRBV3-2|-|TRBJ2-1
TGTGCCAGCAGCCTCTTAGGAGGGTACAATGAGCAGTTCTTC
CASSLLGGYNEQFF
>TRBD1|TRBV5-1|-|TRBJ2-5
TGCGCCAGCGCAGTCCCCCCGGAGACAGGGTGGGAGACCCAGTACTTC
CASAVPPETGWETQYF
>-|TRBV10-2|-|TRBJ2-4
TGCGCCAGCAGTGGGCCCGGGATAGCCAAAAACATTCAGTACTTC
CASSGPGIAKNIQYF
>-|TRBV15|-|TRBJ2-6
TGTGCCACCAGCAGAGATAAGTCTGCGGGGGCCAACGTCCTGACTTTC
CATSRDKSAGANVLTF
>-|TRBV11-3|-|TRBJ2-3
TGTGCCAGCAGCTTAGGGCTCATGGTCCCAGATACGCAGTATTTT
CASSLGLMVPDTQYF
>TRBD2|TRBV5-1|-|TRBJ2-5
TGCGCCAGCAGGACCGGGACTAGCGGGACCCTCCAAGAGACCCAGTACTTC
CASRTGTSGTLQETQYF
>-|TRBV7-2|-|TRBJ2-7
TGTGCCAGCAGCTTCGGACAGCAGTCTTTTCACGAGCAGTACTTC
CASSFGQQSFHEQYF
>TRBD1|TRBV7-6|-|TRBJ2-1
TGTGCCAGCAGCTTAGAAGGGGCAGGGGGCCATGAGCAGTTCTTC
CASSLEGAGGHEQFF
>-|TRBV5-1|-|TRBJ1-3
TGCGCCAGCAGTTTTGCCCCAGGGGCGGATGGAAACACCATATATTTT
CASSFAPGADGNTIYF
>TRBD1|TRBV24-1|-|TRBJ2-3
TGTGCCACCCGGGACAGCTCCACAGATACGCAGTATTTT
CATRDSSTDTQYF